This T cell receptor beta chain is drawn from a study of T cell responses to AZD1222 COVID-19 vaccine. Findings and caveats of the study: Most donors were white British, females outnumbered males, and clonal diversity was possibly underestimated.

Clones were sequenced by immunoSEQ multiplex PCR, and TCRdb holds only the in-frame ones, with some missing. The sample carries 77,000 or so clones, approximately 90% recorded once. Details on this clone: The antigen is undetermined.

This CDR3 contains 16 residues. V lost 5 bases to trimming and J lost 0 bases, with 16 bases between them. Germline-derived CDR1 and CDR2 are SEHNR and FQNEAQ (reference sequence). The sequenced sample was peripheral blood, obtained on day 0 of AZD1222 vaccination. The chain is built from TRBV7-9 and TRBJ2-5, with D hard to call. The source is an adult in good health. CDR3 region: CASSPPPGRDQETQYF. CDR3 nucleotides: TGTGCCAGCAGCCCTCCCCCCGGACGGGACCAAGAGACCCAGTACTTC.